This T cell receptor (beta chain) was recovered during a study of CD4+ T cells in melanoma. Whole-study results and caveats: A reported correlation linked neoantigen-specific CD4+ T cells to CD8+, macrophage and B cell function. Reportedly, melanoma neoantigen-specific CD4+ T cells showed varied differentiation states.

This clone was seen once. Its antigen is unknown. The CDR3 runs to 15 residues. Germline-derived CDR1 and CDR2 are SGHTS and YDEGEE. V gave up 4 bases and J gave up 1 base; unmatched junction bases: 6. The repertoire was sequenced with immunoSEQ multiplex PCR; TCRdb's copy has only in-frame clones and lacks some. Among roughly 16,000 clones listed, around 77% were seen once. The sequenced sample consisted of cells from a culture (not recorded whether cultured in vitro). The chain combines TRBV5-8 with TRBJ2-3, with TRBD1 matching 7 bases. This clonotype originated in a human donor with melanoma. The CDR3 DNA sequence: TGTGCCAGCAGCCATCACAGGGGCGGCACAGATACGCAGTATTTT. Its translation is CASSHHRGGTDTQYF.